This TCR beta chain was recovered during a study of shared clonotypes between healthy human individuals. On this clone itself: Other DNA sequences in this specimen translate into the identical CDR3.

The data were produced by immunoSEQ multiplex PCR, yet TCRdb's version contains in-frame clones alone and is incomplete. The sample holds about 1,800,000 clones; approximately 94% are singletons and the top ten take roughly 1%. The CDR3 loop spans 14 amino acids. The V gene end was trimmed by 5 bases and the J gene end by 2 bases; junction bases not matched to a gene: 6. Germline V gene data show CDR1 as GTSNPN and CDR2 as SVGIG (reference sequence). CD8 cells classed as naive were CD45RO-negative and positively selected for CCR7, excluding terminally differentiated effector memory CD45RA+ cells. The TCR comes from a man between 18 and 35 years old in good health. Sequenced sample: naive CD8+ T cells sorted from blood. This chain connects TRBV30 to TRBJ2-3, with 8 bases lining up with TRBD2. The CDR3 here is CAWSLAGITDTQYF. The CDR3 bases are TGTGCCTGGTCCCTAGCGGGCATCACAGATACGCAGTATTTT.